This T cell receptor beta chain comes out of a study of beta chain features in type 1 diabetes. Study-wide results and caveats: cDNA sequencing could over-represent cells with high TCR expression. In all four CD4+ subsets, TCRB CDR3 length was significantly, moderately reduced in type 1 diabetes. Type 1 diabetes patients had fewer VDJ junction insertions and more deletions.

This clone was counted only a few times. Its antigen is not identified. Deletions cut 7 bases from V and 2 bases from J, with 13 bases between. Germline assignment: CDR1 MNHNS and CDR2 SASEGT. CDR3 length: 14 amino acids. Reverse transcription of all isolated RNA meant that expressed TCRB transcripts were sequenced. Here immunoSEQ multiplex PCR was the method, and the copy in TCRdb shows in-frame clones only, minus some. This table has some 400,000 clones, around 15% appearing once. Sequenced sample: naive CD4+ T cells from blood. The source is a woman aged 18-29 years in good health. The V gene is TRBV6-1, the J gene TRBJ2-3, with D perhaps TRBD2 (6 bases). The CDR3 spells CASTGTPYTDTQYF. DNA for the CDR3: TGTGCCAGCACCGGGACTCCTTACACAGATACGCAGTATTTT.